This T cell receptor beta chain was sequenced during a study of blood T cells in healthy people across ages. Healthy individuals of Caucasian origin from Russia, aged about 6 to 100, served as donors. A second PCR of about 7 to 11 cycles used a sample-barcoded 5' primer and a J-beta primer mix. TCRdb used MiXCR to reprocess the 5' RACE reads, holding one entry per CDR3 protein. The data contain 750,000 to 1,000,000 distinct CDR3 sequences, under 35% of them singletons. The V and J ends lost 0 bases and 8 bases respectively, with 14 bases between them. The CDR3 has 15 amino acids. Germline CDR1 reads GTSNPN; CDR2 reads SVGIG (reference sequence). This sample was shared with a second study, whose subject was T cells of mothers and their children.

The V and J genes are TRBV30 and TRBJ1-6; the D gene is possibly TRBD1 (5 bases). The TCR sequence derives from a woman between 40 and 50 years old in good health. Sequenced material: blood. For the CDR3, the DNA is TGTGCCTGGAGTGTGTCCTTGCAGGGTCATTCACCCCTCCACTTT. Protein: CAWSVSLQGHSPLHF.